This T cell receptor (beta chain) came from a study of blood T cell repertoires in COVID-19. Overall study context: Researchers got acute and convalescent COVID-19 samples from the United States, Italy and Spain. Sources were T cells, B-cell-depleted T cells, or PBMCs; the material itself was cDNA or gDNA.

Germline lookup yields CDR1 DFQATT and CDR2 SNEGSKA (reference sequence). Trimming took 3 bases from V and 2 from J; bases not matched to a gene: 8. CDR3 length: 15 residues. Per the study methods: Cell counts per sample came from amplifying reference gene primers. The method was immunoSEQ multiplex PCR; TCRdb's version includes in-frame clones alone and lacks a portion of them. D and trimming come from the DNA, and the V and J calls and clone size come from that table. Of about 200,000 clones detected, around 82% appear once; the ten largest clones hold roughly 7%. This clone was picked up a small number of times.

The genes are TRBV20-1 and TRBJ2-3, with 7 bases fitting TRBD2. Material: peripheral blood. The clonotype comes from a woman aged 70 to 79 with acute or convalescent COVID-19. CDR3 residues: CSASRLAGNTDTQYF. CDR3 sequence (DNA): TGCAGTGCTAGTAGGTTAGCGGGCAACACAGATACGCAGTATTTT.